This T cell receptor (beta chain) was profiled in a study of long-term antiretroviral therapy in people with HIV. The CDR3 has 18 residues. V lost 7 bases to trimming and J lost 0 bases; unmatched junction nucleotides: 16. Germline V CDR1 and CDR2: WNHNN, SYGVQD (reference sequence). Study-wide results and caveats: Post-ART diversity increased but stayed below transplant donor controls. When set beside controls, HIV repertoires had CDR3 length ranges that were narrower.

Notes on this clone: Its target is not known.

At the survey level, the v3.0 immunoSEQ assay was run. Produced via immunoSEQ multiplex PCR; TCRdb's table is partial and in-frame only. The data contain 30,000 to 40,000 clones, around four fifths of them singletons. The TCR was taken from a man between 18 and 35 years old with HIV. The chain is built from TRBV10-1 and TRBJ2-7; TRBD2 aligns across 9 bases. The sequencing used unsorted PBMCs, collected 0.4 years before starting antiretroviral therapy. CDR3: CASILAGVQGRSSYEQYF. The CDR3, as DNA: TGCGCCAGCATATTAGCGGGGGTACAGGGGCGGAGCTCCTACGAGCAGTACTTC.